Shown below are 3 T cell receptor beta chains from a single sample sequenced in a study of CXCR3-negative and CXCR3-positive naive CD8 T cells. Preparation of TRB cDNA libraries relied on 5' RACE carrying UMI labels. Each CDR3 protein gets one entry in TCRdb, which reprocessed the 5' RACE reads and gives no DNA. The sample has about 6,800 distinct CDR3 sequences. Material for sequencing was naive CXCR3- CD8+ T cells from blood. Noted subset: CD45RO-CCR7+CD27+CD95- naive CD8+ T cells lacking CXCR3 (TNR3-). Receptor source: a human donor in good health. Some clones in this sample may be carry-over from other donors' samples.

This clonotype ranks as medium-sized in terms of frequency. The chain employs TRBV12-3 or TRBV12-4 and TRBJ2-3. This CDR3 is built from 13 residues. The CDR3 loop reads CASSLVRDDTQYF.

This clonotype is classed as medium-sized by frequency. The chain employs TRBV29-1 and TRBJ1-2; TCRdb indicates TRBD1, and absent DNA this call remains unverified. Germline V gene sequence: CDR1 SQVTM, CDR2 ANQGSEA. CDR3 length: 16 residues. CDR3 protein: CSVRAGGALAPRGYTF.

This rearrangement joins TRBV7-9 to TRBJ1-2. Germline V gene data show CDR1 as SEHNR and CDR2 as FQNEAQ (reference sequence). The CDR3 loop spans 16 amino acids. CDR3: CASALPQAGPFYGYTF.